This T cell receptor (beta chain) was profiled in a study of cytomegalovirus exposure and HLA in healthy donors (dated by TCRdb to between 2016 and 2019). About the full investigation: An earlier analysis of approximately 550 of the donors reported about 250 Gb of sequence data and roughly 100 million unique TCR beta sequences from about 200 million T cells. Roughly 290 gigabases of sequencing data and roughly 80 million unique TCR sequences made up an early release that covered several hundred HLA-typed donors. Of the 300 to 400 genotyped donors, 81% fell in the genetic ancestry cluster associated with self-reported Caucasian donors. The study was designed to test whether signatures of past pathogen exposure could be identified by cataloging public T cell receptors. Using immunosequencing, the study profiled T cell repertoires from about 620 subjects and related those repertoires to cytomegalovirus serostatus. Along with the 666-subject first cohort, a separate validation cohort of 120 different subjects was used. High-throughput TCR immunosequencing, statistical association of individual TCRs with disease status, and machine learning were combined to predict cytomegalovirus infection status. In a later analysis, previously published TCR beta repertoires from 670 or so donors were re-analyzed and high-resolution HLA genotyping was added so that TCR occurrence patterns could be studied. The later analysis used no new phenotypic data to find candidate immune exposures, relying instead on TCR beta sequences and their occurrence across donors. In an earlier analysis of several hundred of the donors, high-throughput TCR beta sequencing was used to judge whether each TCR beta V gene segment behaved as functional or pseudogenic. Alongside the repertoire data, information on donor age, sex, ethnicity and CMV serostatus was compiled. In a later genetic analysis, genome-wide SNP genotypes for about 65% of the roughly 670 donors were used, and that subset was treated as a discovery cohort. All discovery cohort repertoires had been generated on a single sequencing platform. Both class I and class II loci were covered by HLA typing, at four-digit resolution. The number of typed donors differed by locus: about 620-640 for A, B, C, DRB1 and DQB1; some 500 for DQA1; some 590 for DPA1; and some 430 for DPB1. About 5 DR-DQ haplotypes were handled as single units for association and clustering, since linkage in the cohort was strong. On average, around 230,000 unique TCR beta nucleotide sequences were sequenced per donor among more than 350 genotyped donors of the cohort, with around 19% of those sequences being non-productive. What the authors observed across the whole study: Sequencing depth was assumed to be roughly uniform across donors in the presence/absence analyses, though that assumption may not hold. The authors suggested that the approach could potentially be generalized to other disease states and immunological phenotypes. A further reported finding was that TCR beta sequences accurately predicted the HLA-A and HLA-B alleles for most subjects in the first cohort. A later analysis found that most CMV-associated TCR beta chains appeared HLA-restricted, with HLA associations seemingly driven largely by CMV exposure. Immune exposure information for the cohort was limited to CMV serostatus. In both the original and validation cohorts, the classifier was reported to diagnose cytomegalovirus status with high specificity and sensitivity. A later analysis found that HLA-associated TCR beta chains were more clonally expanded and had lower generation probabilities than equally common non-associated chains. A later genetic analysis associated a missense DCLRE1C variant with V-gene and J-gene trimming of TCR beta chains, and an independent cohort replicated the association. While some public TCRs were present in many individuals, most TCR sequences turned up only very rarely across donors. Only TCR beta chains were sequenced in this cohort, and the absence of alpha or paired-chain data limited detectable features. Linkage disequilibrium might explain the correlated functional status among segregating V segments, but an unknown experimental factor could not be excluded. Some IMGT-functional V segments, including TRBV6-2 and TRBV6-3, could not be distinguished by the 87-base-pair reads and were therefore excluded. A cluster of highly shared sequence variants was judged likely to be a technical artifact of the sequencing pipeline. Roughly 15 rarely observed V segments, including chromosome 9 orphons, were excluded from the earlier analysis of approximately 500 of the donors because counts were too low. According to a later analysis, TCR association rates differed among HLA loci, with DRB1 alleles showing the most associated TCRs and HLA-C alleles showing the fewest. The study gave a list of over 150 TCR beta chains associated with cytomegalovirus. A few of the identified cytomegalovirus-associated TCR beta chains were confirmed in vitro to be specific for cytomegalovirus antigens. Broadly in line with IMGT annotations, most TCR beta V segments showed up in productive rearrangements about 90% or about 30% of the time in an earlier analysis of approximately 600 of the donors. In a later analysis, 16,951 TCR beta sequences were associated with specific HLA alleles at a false discovery rate of 0.05. Because HLA typing was missing for some donors at each locus, association tests included only the typed subset. A later genetic analysis reported fewer N-insertions in productive TCRs among donors in an Asian-associated ancestry cluster than the roughly 720-donor mean. Several of the top co-occurrence clusters appeared to be linked to parvovirus B19, influenza, CMV and Epstein-Barr virus, according to a later analysis. Assigning TCR associations to individual alleles was difficult when HLA alleles, especially DR and DQ, strongly co-occurred.

Details on this clone: It lacks a known antigen. Base qualities are not at hand, and no much larger clone is one base apart.

The cohort consisted of some 730 healthy bone marrow donors. Cohort members were all nominally healthy when sampled, although unrecorded immune exposures were likely present. The donor was CMV seronegative and belonged to the group of under 400 seronegative cohort members. Every donor gave a peripheral blood sample, and the peripheral blood mononuclear cells from that sample were used for TCR beta sequencing. Genomic DNA was extracted from the blood cell samples with the Qiagen DNeasy Blood Extraction Kit. There are 14 amino acids in the CDR3, from cysteine to phenylalanine inclusive. The retained sequence is limited to the CDR3, 42 bases, with the frame set at the first base. Sequences ENHRY (CDR1) and SYGVKD (CDR2) are obtained from the germline V gene. The V and J ends are trimmed by 8 bases and 4 bases, leaving 16 bases between them. To prepare the library, the immunoSEQ multiplex PCR assay was applied. A mixture of 60 forward primers for TCR Vbeta segments and 13 reverse primers for TCR Jbeta segments was used in the multiplex PCR. A multiplex PCR assay on genomic DNA amplified the CDR3 region of rearranged TCR beta genes. On the Illumina HiSeq System, the amplified TCR beta libraries were sequenced as 87-base-pair reads. On the authors' methods: A later analysis tallied roughly 80 million unique TCR beta chains across the 660 or so repertoires, and about 12 million of those chains were shared by two or more donors. Raw reads were error-corrected and collapsed into unique sequences with a nearest-neighbor algorithm that merged closely related sequences to remove PCR and sequencing errors. CDR3 sequences were aligned to IMGT reference sequences to assign V, D and J gene segments. For a sequence to be retained, a match of at least six nucleotides was required to both a V gene segment and a J gene segment. Rearrangements were classified as productive when the CDR3 lacked stop codons and remained in frame with V and J, and all other rearrangements were classified as non-productive. Following IMGT convention, CDR3 was defined as the stretch from the second conserved V-encoded cysteine up to the conserved J-encoded phenylalanine. The earlier analysis of about 610 of the donors excluded any sequence lacking an unambiguous match to a single V gene segment. In an earlier analysis of several hundred of the donors, a V segment was called functional when productive rearrangements were above 56.7%, and segregating when the standard deviation between donors exceeded 5%. A statistical classification framework was developed to diagnose cytomegalovirus status using the catalog of TCR beta chain sequences. In a later analysis, V and J genes were assigned by comparing TCR nucleotide sequences against IMGT/GENE-DB human TR gene sequences. Using the TCRdist pipeline, a later analysis assigned CDR3 sequences along with most-parsimonious VDJ recombination scenarios. In a later analysis, every TCR beta chain was defined by the combination of its CDR3 amino acid sequence and its V-gene family, and reads without a unique V-gene family were dropped. To address suspected cross-contamination and a sequencing artifact, a later analysis removed roughly 640 highly shared, low-generation-probability nucleotide sequences. For each public chain, a later analysis derived a clonal expansion index from normalized ranks of inferred template counts within each repertoire. In a later analysis, generation probabilities were computed using a VDJ recombination model fitted to out-of-frame rearrangements, and the results were checked against IGoR. In a later analysis, TCR-TCR, TCR-HLA and TCR-CMV co-occurrence was scored with hypergeometric tests, and a repertoire-size bias correction was applied to TCR pairs. False discovery rates were estimated in a later analysis by permuting HLA or CMV assignments 20 times. In a later analysis, co-occurring TCRs were grouped using DBSCAN, and TCRdist sequence similarity was added for clustering within HLA-allele-positive subsets. Co-occurrence clustering excluded repertoires with fewer than 30,000 or more than 120,000 public chains, plus five with anomalous nucleotide sharing. Sourced from immuneACCESS, this table was stored by TCRdb with only in-frame sequences that have V and J called. A share of the clones is absent; for the studies checked, an unresolved V gene accounts for under half, and the remainder has no known explanation. The DNA gave D and trimming, while V, J and clone size come from that table. The sample table lists tens of thousands of clones, 75% of them with a count of one. The leading ten clones occupy 2% to 2.5% of the sample.

The chain is encoded by TRBV10-3 joined to TRBJ2-3; tentative D gene TRBD2, with 7 bases matching. The source material was PBMCs. The TCR originated in a man aged 35-49 years in good health and CMV-seronegative. For the CDR3, the sequence is CAIDRTGGADTQYF. The sequenced DNA: TGTGCCATCGATAGGACGGGGGGCGCAGATACGCAGTATTTT.